This entry lists 6 T cell receptor beta chains sequenced from one sample in a study of T cell clonality in common variable immunodeficiency. Clones were read by immunoSEQ multiplex PCR, and TCRdb kept only the in-frame ones, dropping some. Observed in the sample are over 55,000 clones, none of them singletons. Sequenced input: peripheral blood mononuclear cells. These receptors all stem from a person aged 18 to 75 in good health.

This clone has at least ten counts. The read ends 3 residues before the CDR3 terminus; that terminus is restored from the germline J gene. V usage is TRBV20-1 and J usage is TRBJ2-1; TRBD2 agrees at 12 bases. V shed 0 bases and J 7 bases; nucleotides not matched to a gene: 1. CDR3 length: 14 residues. The germline CDR1 and CDR2 sequences are DFQATT and SNEGSKA (reference sequence). The CDR3 reads CSARELAGGNEQFF. The CDR3 bases that were read are TGCAGTGCTAGAGAACTAGCGGGAGGAAATGAG.

This clone was recorded at least ten times. The CDR3 end is not reached by the read, which stops 3 residues before it; the germline J gene fills it in. V is TRBV5-1 and J is TRBJ1-4; the D is unclear. V lost 1 base, J lost 8 bases, and 15 bases lay in between. Germline CDR1 is SGHRS and CDR2 is YFSETQ. This CDR3 region has 15 residues. The sequenced part of the CDR3 DNA is TGCGCCAGCAGCTTGAGTCGGGGAGTCGACGAAAAA. Amino acid sequence: CASSLSRGVDEK. The entire CDR3 sequence reads CASSLSRGVDEKLFF.

In this sample, this clone turned up many times. CDR3 DNA (partial): TGTGCCAGCATGACTAGCACAGATACG. This sequence encodes CASMTSTDT. The full CDR3 sequence reads CASMTSTDTQYF. The V call is TRBV12-3 or TRBV12-4, the J call TRBJ2-3; D remains ambiguous. The read gets to within 3 residues of the CDR3 end, and the germline J gene fills in the rest. There are 12 residues in the CDR3. The V gene lost 7 bases and the J gene lost 0 bases, with 5 bases spanning the gap.

In its sample, this clone was seen a few times. Sequencing ends 3 residues short of the CDR3 end; the germline J gene provides the rest. The chain is built from TRBV7-8 and TRBJ2-2; 9 bases are shared with TRBD2. J was trimmed by 7 bases and V by 5 bases; bases with no gene match: 11. The CDR3 covers 16 residues. From germline, CDR1 is SGHVS and CDR2 FQNEAQ. The CDR3 bases that were read are TGTGCCAGCAGCGTGCTAGGCGGGAGGGCCGTCGGGGAG. Protein sequence: CASSVLGGRAVGE. The full CDR3 is CASSVLGGRAVGELFF.

This clone has at least ten counts. The read halts 3 residues ahead of the CDR3 end, with the missing end drawn from the germline J gene. The genes are TRBV29-1 and TRBJ1-3, with D possibly being TRBD1 (5 bases). CDR1 is SQVTM, CDR2 ANQGSEA, per germline. Trimming cost V 7 bases and J 0 bases, with 19 bases left between them. The CDR3 loop spans 16 amino acids. The covered CDR3 bases are TGCAGCGCCCCTGGGGGGGGTACCCCCTCTGGAAACACC. This translates into CSAPGGGTPSGNT. The full-length CDR3 reads as CSAPGGGTPSGNTIYF.

The table lists this clone with many counts. The read finishes 3 residues shy of the CDR3 end, and the germline J gene is used to complete it. This chain uses TRBV28 with TRBJ1-3; D might be TRBD1 (6 bases). Trimming took off 3 bases at V and 0 bases at J, with 12 bases between the two ends. The CDR3 has 16 amino acids. Germline V gene data show CDR1 as MDHEN and CDR2 as SYDVKM. CDR3 DNA (partial): TGTGCCAGCAGTTTGTGGGGGACAAACTCTGGAAACACC. This codes for CASSLWGTNSGNT. The CDR3 in full is CASSLWGTNSGNTIYF.